This entry concerns a single T cell receptor (beta chain). No antigen is known for it. This record comes from a study of identical twins' blood T cells. V was pared by 5 bases and J by 7 bases, with 12 bases between. Germline V gene lookup returns CDR1 SGHRS and CDR2 YFSETQ. This CDR3 is built from 12 residues. Study conclusions and caveats: Top TCRbeta clonotypes were shared more with twin than unrelated donors. Shared CDR3 clonotype counts tracked mainly the product of cloneset sizes.

Likely shared infections and vaccines: all three twin pairs were reared together. Libraries were made from RNA as TCR cDNA, using a modified protocol. Each CDR3 protein gets one entry after TCRdb re-called the 5' RACE reads with MiXCR. The data show 350,000 to 450,000 distinct CDR3 sequences, more than 25% seen once. The chain combines TRBV5-1 with TRBJ1-1, with D possibly matching TRBD1 (5 bases). The sequence was obtained from a woman aged 18 to 49 in good health. Input material: PBMCs. CDR3 DNA sequence: TGCGCCAGCAGTGTTAGGGGCAGTGAAGCTTTCTTT. It encodes CASSVRGSEAFF.